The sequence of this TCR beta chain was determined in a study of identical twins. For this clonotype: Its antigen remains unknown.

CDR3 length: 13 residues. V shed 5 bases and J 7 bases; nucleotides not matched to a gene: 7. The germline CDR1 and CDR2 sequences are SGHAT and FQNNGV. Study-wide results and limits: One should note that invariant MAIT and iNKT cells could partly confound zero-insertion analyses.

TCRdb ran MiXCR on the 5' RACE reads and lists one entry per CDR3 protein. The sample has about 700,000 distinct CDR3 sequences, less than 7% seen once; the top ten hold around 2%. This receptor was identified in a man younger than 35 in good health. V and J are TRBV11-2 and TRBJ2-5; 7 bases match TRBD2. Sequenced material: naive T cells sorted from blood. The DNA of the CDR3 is TGTGCCAGCAGCCGCGACCCGGGAGGGACCCAGTACTTC. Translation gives CASSRDPGGTQYF.